These 3 T cell receptor beta chains share one sample of origin, sequenced in a study of cytomegalovirus exposure and HLA in healthy donors. The PCR ran on 60 Vbeta and 13 Jbeta primers. This table comes from immunoSEQ multiplex PCR, and its TCRdb copy is limited to in-frame clones, with some not included. The sample holds roughly 170,000 clones, about three quarters seen once. The sample taken for sequencing was PBMCs. Every receptor here comes from a female donor in good health and CMV-seronegative.

The CDR3 bases are TGTGCCAGCAGTTCAGAAGCGGGAGGCAACTACAATGAGCAGTTCTTC. This sequence encodes CASSSEAGGNYNEQFF. J is TRBJ2-1 and V is TRBV28; 9 bases align to TRBD2. The CDR3 runs 16 residues. Trimming removed 4 bases from V and 3 bases from J; junction bases left unmatched: 7. Germline assignment: CDR1 MDHEN and CDR2 SYDVKM. Combining the CDR3 with reference TRBV28 and TRBJ2-1 gives the whole variable domain DVKVTQSSRYLVKRTGEKVFLECVQDMDHENMFWYRQDPGLGLRLIYFSYDVKMKEKGDIPEGYSVSREKKERFSLILESASTNQTSMYLCASSSEAGGNYNEQFFGPGTRLTVL.

This clone appeared a few times. The chain carries TRBV30 and TRBJ2-7; 9 bases are a match to TRBD2. J was trimmed by 6 bases and V by 0 bases; bases with no gene match: 9. The germline V gene encodes CDR1 GTSNPN and CDR2 SVGIG (reference sequence). CDR3 length: 15 residues. CDR3 loop: CAWSVWGLAGTEQYF. The CDR3 DNA reads TGTGCCTGGAGTGTATGGGGGCTAGCGGGGACCGAGCAGTACTTC. The full variable domain, its missing parts supplied by reference TRBV30 and TRBJ2-7, is SQTIHQWPATLVQPVGSPLSLECTVEGTSNPNLYWYRQAAGRGLQLLFYSVGIGQISSEVPQNLSASRPQDRQFILSSKKLLLSDSGFYLCAWSVWGLAGTEQYFGPGTRLTVT.

V gene TRBV15 combines with J gene TRBJ1-2, with D tentatively TRBD1 (5 bases). CDR1 is LNHNV, CDR2 YYDKDF, per germline (reference sequence). This CDR3 is built from 15 residues. The V end lost 1 base, the J end lost 3 bases, and 12 bases lay between the germline ends. For the CDR3, the DNA is TGTGCCACCAGCAGAGGGGGGGAGGGGTACTATGGCTACACCTTC. Its translation: CATSRGGEGYYGYTF. The full variable domain, its missing parts supplied by reference TRBV15 and TRBJ1-2, is DAMVIQNPRYQVTQFGKPVTLSCSQTLNHNVMYWYQQKSSQAPKLLFHYYDKDFNNEADTPDNFQSRRPNTSFCFLDIRSPGLGDTAMYLCATSRGGEGYYGYTFGSGTRLTVV.